This T cell receptor beta chain is from a study of blood T cell repertoires in COVID-19. At the level of the study: The United States, Italy and Spain provided the acute and convalescent COVID-19 samples. Sources were T cells, B-cell-depleted T cells, or PBMCs; the material itself was cDNA or gDNA.

The protocol was immunoSEQ multiplex PCR, while the TCRdb copy is restricted to in-frame clones and leaves out a portion. The table lists a few hundred thousand clones, roughly 88% of them singletons. There are 12 residues in the CDR3. CDR1 is KGHSH, CDR2 LQKENI, per germline. Trimming at V came to 2 bases and at J to 16 bases, leaving 7 bases not matched to a gene. This clonotype was sampled from a man older than 75 with acute or convalescent COVID-19. Material: peripheral blood. The gene calls are TRBV18 and TRBJ2-1, with TRBD1 identical over 8 bases. The CDR3 DNA is TGTGCCAGCTCACCAGGGGGACAGGCGTTTTTCTTC. The encoded protein is CASSPGGQAFFF.